This TCR beta chain emerged from a study of blood T cell repertoires in COVID-19. For the study at large: COVID-19 samples, acute and convalescent, were from the United States, Italy and Spain. T cells, B-cell-depleted T cells, or PBMCs provided the cDNA or gDNA that served as material.

In the original processing: Nucleated cell counts were estimated from reference gene primer amplification. Profiling relied on immunoSEQ multiplex PCR, and the TCRdb table lists in-frame clones only, not all of them. The V and J calls and clone size were taken over from that table, and D and trimming were inferred from the DNA. The repertoire holds about 280,000 clones, with approximately 83% as singletons. The V end lost 1 base, the J end lost 7 bases, and 13 bases lay between the germline ends. Per germline, CDR1 KGHDR and CDR2 SFDVKD. The CDR3 has 16 amino acids. The chain is built from TRBV24-1 and TRBJ1-6, with D unclear. The source of this sequence is a woman in her 70s with acute or convalescent COVID-19. The specimen was peripheral blood. The CDR3 is CATSDFHLRSNSPLHF. As DNA, the CDR3 is TGTGCCACCAGTGATTTCCATTTGAGGTCAAATTCACCCCTCCACTTT.